What follows is one T cell receptor beta chain and its context. These data belong to a study of blood T cell repertoires in COVID-19. For the study at large: Samples taken during acute and convalescent COVID-19 were collected in the United States, Italy and Spain. T cells, B-cell-depleted T cells, or PBMCs supplied cDNA or gDNA.

Study processing details: Nucleated cell counts were estimated from reference gene primer amplification. Some clones are missing from TCRdb's copy, which holds only in-frame ones; the method was immunoSEQ multiplex PCR. Clone size and the V and J calls come from that table; the DNA yielded D and trimming. The sample has approximately 450,000 clones, around 89% seen once; the top ten hold over 4%. Per germline, CDR1 LNHNV and CDR2 YYDKDF (reference sequence). The length of the CDR3 is 16 residues. V was pared by 0 bases and J by 8 bases, with 10 bases of the junction left unmatched. The sequenced sample was peripheral blood. The receptor was isolated from a woman aged 25 to 39 with acute or convalescent COVID-19. V gene TRBV15 combines with J gene TRBJ1-2, with 9 bases lining up with TRBD1. The CDR3 here is CATSRDQGGTGIGYTF. The CDR3 region has the DNA TGTGCCACCAGCAGAGATCAAGGGGGGACAGGGATCGGCTACACCTTC.